Listed here are 11 T cell receptor beta chains from one sample, sequenced in a study of blood T cell repertoires in COVID-19. Only in-frame clones appear in the TCRdb table, and some are missing; sequencing was by immunoSEQ multiplex PCR. The sample shows under 95,000 clones, 88% of them seen only once. The sample consisted of peripheral blood. These receptors originate from a human donor in a cohort sampled during active COVID-19.

This chain uses TRBV20-1 with TRBJ2-5, with TRBD2 as a possible D gene (5 bases). Germline values: CDR1 DFQATT, CDR2 SNEGSKA (reference sequence). This CDR3 spans 11 amino acids. The DNA for the CDR3 is TGCAGCGGAGGTTATCAAGAGACCCAGTACTTC. Encoded protein: CSGGYQETQYF.

The V and J genes are TRBV6-5 and TRBJ2-3; D remains unclear. V gave up 11 bases and J gave up 7 bases, with 16 bases separating them. There are 12 residues in the CDR3. Germline lookup yields CDR1 MNHEY and CDR2 SVGAGI. This chain's CDR3 is CAAQRRLNTQYF. For the CDR3, the DNA is TGTGCCGCCCAGCGCCGCCTGAATACGCAGTATTTT.

The rearrangement joins TRBV4-2 to TRBJ2-7, with 9 bases aligning to TRBD1. The V gene's germline CDR1 is LGHNA and CDR2 YNFKEQ. The CDR3 spans 15 residues. Germline trimming cut 7 bases from V and 2 bases from J; bases unmatched to any gene: 9. The CDR3 DNA reads TGTGCCAGCAAGAATGCGGACAGGGGCCCCTACGAGCAGTACTTC. This sequence encodes CASKNADRGPYEQYF.

The chain joins TRBV30 to TRBJ1-5; no clear D. V lost 2 bases to trimming and J lost 4 bases, with 9 bases between them. The length of the CDR3 is 13 residues. The germline V gene has CDR1 GTSNPN and CDR2 SVGIG (reference sequence). For the CDR3, the DNA is TGTGCCTGGAGTAACGGGGAGAATCAGCCCCAGCATTTT. Residues: CAWSNGENQPQHF.

The rearrangement joins TRBV11-3 to TRBJ2-3, with D perhaps matching TRBD2 (6 bases). In germline, CDR1 is SGHNT, CDR2 YENEEA. The germline V and J ends were trimmed by 7 bases and 2 bases, with 13 bases remaining between them. This CDR3 spans 14 amino acids. The DNA for the CDR3 is TGTGCCAGCACCACGGGGACTCCCACAGATACGCAGTATTTT. Its translation is CASTTGTPTDTQYF. Combining the CDR3 with reference TRBV11-3 and TRBJ2-3 gives the whole variable domain EAGVVQSPRYKIIEKKQPVAFWCNPISGHNTLYWYLQNLGQGPELLIRYENEEAVDDSQLPKDRFSAERLKGVDSTLKIQPAELGDSAVYLCASTTGTPTDTQYFGPGTRLTVL.

The gene calls are TRBV4-2 and TRBJ2-1; TRBD2 aligns across 11 bases. The CDR3 contains 16 residues. The ends lost 0 bases at V and 9 bases at J; junction bases unmatched: 7. Germline CDR1 LGHNA, CDR2 YNFKEQ. The CDR3, as DNA: TGTGCCAGCAGCCAAGATACTAGCGGGAGAGGTGGTGAGCAGTTCTTC. Its protein is CASSQDTSGRGGEQFF.

J is TRBJ2-5 and V is TRBV5-6; the D is unclear. Per the germline V gene, CDR1 is SGHDT and CDR2 is YYEEEE. V was pared by 4 bases and J by 1 base, with 11 bases between. There are 14 residues in the CDR3. DNA for the CDR3: TGTGCCAGCAGCATGACACCATCCCAAGAGACCCAGTACTTC. Protein product: CASSMTPSQETQYF.

This CDR3 is CASSEYWRLNTEAFF. DNA of the CDR3: TGTGCCAGCAGTGAATATTGGCGGCTGAACACTGAAGCTTTCTTT. The genes are TRBV6-1 and TRBJ1-1, with no clear D. The CDR3 is 15 amino acids. CDR1 MNHNS and CDR2 SASEGT come from the germline V gene. V was pared by 2 bases and J by 0 bases, with 10 bases between.

The chain couples TRBV5-6 to TRBJ1-2; unclear D gene. This CDR3 contains 11 residues. V was trimmed by 0 bases and J by 5 bases, leaving 2 bases between them. Germline loops: CDR1 SGHDT, CDR2 YYEEEE. The CDR3 DNA reads as TGTGCCAGCAGCTTGGCTTATGGCTACACCTTC. Amino acids: CASSLAYGYTF.

The rearrangement links TRBV2 to TRBJ1-5; D remains unclear. Trimming took 2 bases from V and 0 from J, leaving 8 bases between them. CDR3 length equals 15 residues. Germline assignment: CDR1 SNHLY and CDR2 FYNNEI. CDR3 in amino acids: CASSEQLLSNQPQHF. The CDR3 nucleotides read TGTGCCAGCAGTGAACAACTCCTTAGCAATCAGCCCCAGCATTTT.

The chain joins TRBV11-2 to TRBJ1-3; TRBD1 matches 10 bases. V gave up 3 bases and J gave up 8 bases; unmatched junction bases: 16. Per germline, CDR1 SGHAT and CDR2 FQNNGV. The CDR3 is 18 residues long. The CDR3 coding sequence is TGTGCCAGCAGCTTCCAAGGGGTCACCGGGACAGGGGTGGACACCATATATTTT. Protein sequence: CASSFQGVTGTGVDTIYF.